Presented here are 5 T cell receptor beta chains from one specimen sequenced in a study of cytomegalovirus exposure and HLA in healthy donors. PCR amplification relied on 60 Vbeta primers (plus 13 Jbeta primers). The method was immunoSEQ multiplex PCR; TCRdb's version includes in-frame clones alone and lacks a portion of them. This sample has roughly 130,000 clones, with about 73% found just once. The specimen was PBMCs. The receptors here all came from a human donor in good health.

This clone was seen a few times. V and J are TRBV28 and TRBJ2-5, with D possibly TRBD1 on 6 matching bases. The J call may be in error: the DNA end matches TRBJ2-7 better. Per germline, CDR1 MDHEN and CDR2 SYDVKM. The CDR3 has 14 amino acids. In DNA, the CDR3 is TGTGCCAGCAGTTACGGACCGCAGGGGAACGAGCAGTACTTC. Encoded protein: CASSYGPQGNEQYF.

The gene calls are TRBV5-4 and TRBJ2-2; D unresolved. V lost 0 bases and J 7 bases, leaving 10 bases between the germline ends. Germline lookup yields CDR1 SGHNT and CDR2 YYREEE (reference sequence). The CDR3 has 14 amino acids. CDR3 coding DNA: TGTGCCAGCAGCTTGGAACAGAGCTTCGGGGAGCTGTTTTTT. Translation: CASSLEQSFGELFF.

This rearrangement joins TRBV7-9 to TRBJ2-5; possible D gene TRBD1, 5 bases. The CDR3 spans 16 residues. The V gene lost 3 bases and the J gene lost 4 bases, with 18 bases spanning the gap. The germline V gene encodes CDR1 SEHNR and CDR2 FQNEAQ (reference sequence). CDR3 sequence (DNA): TGTGCCAGCAGCTTGCGACAGCCCCTAGGATTAGAGACCCAGTACTTC. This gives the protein CASSLRQPLGLETQYF.

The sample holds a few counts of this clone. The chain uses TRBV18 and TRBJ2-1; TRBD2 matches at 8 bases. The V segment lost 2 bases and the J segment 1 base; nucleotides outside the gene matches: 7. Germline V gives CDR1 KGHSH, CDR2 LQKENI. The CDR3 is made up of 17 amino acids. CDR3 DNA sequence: TGTGCCAGCTCACCAAGGCCTAGCGGGCCGTCCTACAATGAGCAGTTCTTC. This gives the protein CASSPRPSGPSYNEQFF.

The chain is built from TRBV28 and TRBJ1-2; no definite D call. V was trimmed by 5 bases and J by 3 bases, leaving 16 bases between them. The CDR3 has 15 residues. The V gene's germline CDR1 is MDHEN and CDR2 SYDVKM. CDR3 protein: CASSPLVEEYYGYTF. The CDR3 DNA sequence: TGTGCCAGCAGTCCCTTAGTGGAGGAGTACTATGGCTACACCTTC.